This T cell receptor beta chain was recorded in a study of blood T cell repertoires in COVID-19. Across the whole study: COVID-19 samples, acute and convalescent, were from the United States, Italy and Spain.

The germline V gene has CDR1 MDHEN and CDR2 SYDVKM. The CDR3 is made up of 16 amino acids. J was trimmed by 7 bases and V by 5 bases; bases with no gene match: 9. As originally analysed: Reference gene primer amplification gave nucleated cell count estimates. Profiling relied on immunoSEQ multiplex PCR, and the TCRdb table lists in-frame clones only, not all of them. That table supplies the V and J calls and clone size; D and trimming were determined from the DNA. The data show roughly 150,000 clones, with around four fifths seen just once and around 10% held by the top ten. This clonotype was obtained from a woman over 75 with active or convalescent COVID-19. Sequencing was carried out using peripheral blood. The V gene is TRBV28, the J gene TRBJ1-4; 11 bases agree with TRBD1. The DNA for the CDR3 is TGTGCCAGCAGTCCCAGGACAGGGGGCGGCGGTGAAAAACTGTTTTTT. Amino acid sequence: CASSPRTGGGGEKLFF.